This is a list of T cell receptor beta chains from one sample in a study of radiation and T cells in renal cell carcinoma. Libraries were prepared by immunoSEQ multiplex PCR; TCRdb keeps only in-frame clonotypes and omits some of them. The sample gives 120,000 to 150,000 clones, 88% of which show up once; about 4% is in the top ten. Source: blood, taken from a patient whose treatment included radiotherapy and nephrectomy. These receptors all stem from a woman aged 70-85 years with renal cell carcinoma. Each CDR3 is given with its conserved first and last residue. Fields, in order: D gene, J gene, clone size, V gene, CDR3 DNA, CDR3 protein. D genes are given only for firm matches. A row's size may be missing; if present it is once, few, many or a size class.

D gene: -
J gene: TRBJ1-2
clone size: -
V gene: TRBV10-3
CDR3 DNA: TGTGCCATCAGTGGACAGCCCAACTATGGCTACACCTTC
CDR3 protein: CAISGQPNYGYTF

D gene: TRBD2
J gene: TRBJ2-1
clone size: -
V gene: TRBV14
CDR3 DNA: TGTGCCAGCAGCCCCGGAACTAGCGGGGGGGCCGCCTACAATGAGCAGTTCTTC
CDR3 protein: CASSPGTSGGAAYNEQFF

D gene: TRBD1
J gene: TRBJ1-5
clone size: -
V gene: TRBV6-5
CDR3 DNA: TGTGCCAGCAGGCGGGACAGGGGAGGTCAGCCCCAGCATTTT
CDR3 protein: CASRRDRGGQPQHF

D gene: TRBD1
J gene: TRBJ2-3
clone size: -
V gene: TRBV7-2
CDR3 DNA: TGTGCCAGCAGCCGGGACAGGGGTATCACAGATACGCAGTATTTT
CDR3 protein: CASSRDRGITDTQYF

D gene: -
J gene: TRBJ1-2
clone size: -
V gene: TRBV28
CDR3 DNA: TGTGCCAGCAGTTTCGGCGCAAAGCACGTCGCAACGTATGGCTACACCTTC
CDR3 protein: CASSFGAKHVATYGYTF

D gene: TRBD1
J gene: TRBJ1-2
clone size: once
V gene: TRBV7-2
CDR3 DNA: TGTGCCAGCAGCGTACACAGGGGGCCCTACGGCTACACCTTC
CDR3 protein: CASSVHRGPYGYTF

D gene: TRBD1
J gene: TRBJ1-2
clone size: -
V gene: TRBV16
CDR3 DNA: TGTGCCAGCAGCCAATCCAGGGGGTTCTATGGCTACACCTTC
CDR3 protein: CASSQSRGFYGYTF

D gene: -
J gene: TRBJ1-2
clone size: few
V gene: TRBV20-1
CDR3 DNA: TGCAGTGCAAGGACAGATCTTGGCTACACCTTC
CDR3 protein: CSARTDLGYTF

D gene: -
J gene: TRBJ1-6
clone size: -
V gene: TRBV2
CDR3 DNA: TGTGCCAGCAGTGACACGGCGAGTTCACCCCTCCACTTT
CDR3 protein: CASSDTASSPLHF

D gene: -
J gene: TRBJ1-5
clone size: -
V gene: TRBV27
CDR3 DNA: TGTGCCAGCAGTGATAACCCCGGGAGCAATCAGCCCCAGCATTTT
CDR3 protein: CASSDNPGSNQPQHF

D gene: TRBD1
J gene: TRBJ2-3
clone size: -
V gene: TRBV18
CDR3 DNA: TGTGCCAGCACAGGGGGCAATACAGATACGCAGTATTTT
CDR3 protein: CASTGGNTDTQYF

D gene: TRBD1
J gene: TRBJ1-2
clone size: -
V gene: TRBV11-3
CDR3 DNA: TGTGCCAGCACCCCCGGGACAGGGGGTCCCCATGGCTACACCTTC
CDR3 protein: CASTPGTGGPHGYTF

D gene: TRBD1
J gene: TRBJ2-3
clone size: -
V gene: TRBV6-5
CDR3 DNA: TGTGCCAGCAGTCCGGGACAGGGGGCAGAAGATACGCAGTATTTT
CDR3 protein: CASSPGQGAEDTQYF

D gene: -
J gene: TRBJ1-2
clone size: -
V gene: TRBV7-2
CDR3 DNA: TGTGCCAGCAGCTTAGATCTTTATGGCTACACCTTC
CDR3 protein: CASSLDLYGYTF

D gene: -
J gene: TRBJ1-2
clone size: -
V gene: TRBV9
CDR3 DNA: TGTGCCAGCAGCGTAGATATAGGGAACTATGGCTACACCTTC
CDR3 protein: CASSVDIGNYGYTF

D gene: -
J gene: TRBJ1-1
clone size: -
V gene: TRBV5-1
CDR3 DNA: TGCGCCAGCAGCTTCGGGAACACTGAAGCTTTCTTT
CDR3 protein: CASSFGNTEAFF

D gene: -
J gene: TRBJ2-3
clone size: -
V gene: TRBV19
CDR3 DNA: TGTGCCAGTAGTCCACCTGAGGGACCCGGAGGCACAGATACGCAGTATTTT
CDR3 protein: CASSPPEGPGGTDTQYF

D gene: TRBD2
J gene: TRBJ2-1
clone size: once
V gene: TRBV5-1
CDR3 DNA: TGCGCCAGCAGCCCTAGACTAGCGGGCCACAATGAGCAGTTCTTC
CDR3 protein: CASSPRLAGHNEQFF

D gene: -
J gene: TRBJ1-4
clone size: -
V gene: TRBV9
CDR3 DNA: TGTGCCAGCAGCGTAGGCGGCCCAACTAATGAAAAACTGTTTTTT
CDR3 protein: CASSVGGPTNEKLFF

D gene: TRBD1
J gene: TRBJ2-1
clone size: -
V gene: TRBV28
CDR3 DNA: TGTGCCAGCAGTCCCTCCGGACAGGGTGGGAATGAGCAGTTCTTC
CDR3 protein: CASSPSGQGGNEQFF

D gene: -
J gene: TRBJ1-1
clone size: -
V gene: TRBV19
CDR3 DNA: TGTGCCAGTAGTCCCCGCGGAGGGGCCCCTATGAACACTGAAGCTTTCTTT
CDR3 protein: CASSPRGGAPMNTEAFF

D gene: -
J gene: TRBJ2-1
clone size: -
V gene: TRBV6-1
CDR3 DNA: TGTGCCAGCAGTGAGGGTTACGATGAGCAGTTCTTC
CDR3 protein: CASSEGYDEQFF

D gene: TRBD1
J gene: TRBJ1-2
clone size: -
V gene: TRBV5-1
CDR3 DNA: TGCGCCAGCAGCTACGGGACAGGTGTGGATGGCTACACCTTC
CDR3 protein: CASSYGTGVDGYTF

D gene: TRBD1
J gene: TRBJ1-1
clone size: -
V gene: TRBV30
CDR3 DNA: TGTGCCTGGAAGGGGGCGGGATACACTGAAGCTTTCTTT
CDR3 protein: CAWKGAGYTEAFF

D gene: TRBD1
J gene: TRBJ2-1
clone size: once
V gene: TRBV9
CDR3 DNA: TGTGCCAGCAGCAACCGGGACAGGGTAGGTAATGAGCAGTTCTTC
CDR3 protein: CASSNRDRVGNEQFF

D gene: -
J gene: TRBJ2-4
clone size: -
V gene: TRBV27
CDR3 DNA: TGTGCCAGCGCCGGGACTGTAAACATTCAGTACTTC
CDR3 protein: CASAGTVNIQYF

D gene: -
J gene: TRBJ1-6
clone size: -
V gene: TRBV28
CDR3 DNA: TGTGCCAGCGTAAAATCCGGGCAGGGAGATTCACCCCTCCACTTT
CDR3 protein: CASVKSGQGDSPLHF

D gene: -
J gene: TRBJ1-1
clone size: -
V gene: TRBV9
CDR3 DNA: TGTGCCAGCAGCCCCGGGGGGGGAGTAGCGGCGGGCACTGAAGCTTTCTTT
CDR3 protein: CASSPGGGVAAGTEAFF

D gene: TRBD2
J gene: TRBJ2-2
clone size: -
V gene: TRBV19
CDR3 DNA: TGTGCCAGTAGTTCCCAGCGGGATTGGGCCGGGGAGCTGTTTTTT
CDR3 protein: CASSSQRDWAGELFF